The 25 T cell receptor beta chains reported below all come from one sample, sequenced in a study of cytomegalovirus exposure and HLA in healthy donors. Amplification used 60 Vbeta primers and 13 Jbeta primers. Assay used: immunoSEQ multiplex PCR; TCRdb lists only in-frame clones, some missing. The sample includes under 150,000 clones, roughly three quarters of them seen just once. Sequences were obtained from PBMCs. The receptors were sampled from a male donor in good health and CMV-seronegative.

V usage is TRBV7-6 and J usage is TRBJ2-2, with D tentatively TRBD1 (5 bases). V lost 2 bases and J 4 bases, leaving 8 bases between the germline ends. The CDR3 runs 14 residues. In germline, CDR1 is SGHVS, CDR2 FNYEAQ. CDR3 loop: CASSLQDTTGELFF. The CDR3 nucleotides read TGTGCCAGCAGCTTACAGGACACCACCGGGGAGCTGTTTTTT.

V usage is TRBV5-4 and J usage is TRBJ2-3, with TRBD2 matching over 8 bases. The CDR3 length is 15 residues. With 0 bases clipped from V and 5 bases from J, the junction kept 5 bases outside the gene matches. Germline assignment: CDR1 SGHNT and CDR2 YYREEE (reference sequence). CDR3 coding DNA: TGTGCCAGCAGCTTGGGTCGGGGGGGCAAAGATACGCAGTATTTT. This encodes CASSLGRGGKDTQYF.

DNA of the CDR3: TGTGCCAGCATCGACCCCGTCCGGGGGAGCTCCTACAATGAGCAGTTCTTC. It yields the protein CASIDPVRGSSYNEQFF. The chain couples TRBV5-4 to TRBJ2-1; the D gene is possibly TRBD2 (6 bases). CDR1 and CDR2 (germline): SGHNT, YYREEE (reference sequence). V was shortened by 6 bases and J by 0 bases, with 19 bases between the two germline ends. This CDR3 region has 17 residues. Full variable domain (outside the CDR3, taken from reference TRBV5-4 and TRBJ2-1): ETGVTQSPTHLIKTRGQQVTLRCSSQSGHNTVSWYQQALGQGPQFIFQYYREEENGRGNFPPRFSGLQFPNYSSELNVNALELDDSALYLCASIDPVRGSSYNEQFFGPGTRLTVL.

This clone occurred a few times. This sequence joins TRBV29-1 and TRBJ2-5, with D perhaps TRBD1 (6 bases). The V gene's germline CDR1 is SQVTM and CDR2 ANQGSEA. The CDR3 length is 14 residues. With 4 bases removed from V and 0 bases from J, the gap between germline ends came to 12 bases. The CDR3 loop reads CSVGWTAYQETQYF. The CDR3 DNA reads TGCAGCGTTGGATGGACAGCGTACCAAGAGACCCAGTACTTC.

The V gene is TRBV7-3, the J gene TRBJ1-2; the D is unclear. The germline V gene encodes CDR1 SGHTA and CDR2 FQGTGA. Between the trimmed V and J ends, which lost 1 base and 6 bases, there was a span of 15 bases. This CDR3 is 15 amino acids long. As DNA, the CDR3 is TGTGCCAGCAGCTTAAAACGTGGAGAGAAAGATGGCTACACCTTC. This sequence encodes CASSLKRGEKDGYTF. The full variable domain, completed using reference TRBV7-3 and TRBJ1-2, is GAGVSQTPSNKVTEKGKYVELRCDPISGHTALYWYRQSLGQGPEFLIYFQGTGAADDSGLPNDRFFAVRPEGSVSTLKIQRTERGDSAVYLCASSLKRGEKDGYTFGSGTRLTVV.

Concerning this clone itself: This sample includes further DNA sequences coding for the same CDR3. CDR3 sequence (DNA): TGTGCCAGCAGTCGCCCGGGATACAACTATGGCTACACCTTC. Translating it yields CASSRPGYNYGYTF. The rearrangement links TRBV6-5 to TRBJ1-2; D unresolved. The CDR3 totals 14 residues. Germline loops: CDR1 MNHEY, CDR2 SVGAGI. V was clipped by 5 bases and J by 2 bases, with 12 bases between them.

The V and J genes are TRBV2 and TRBJ1-6, with TRBD1 identical over 9 bases. Germline trimming cut 6 bases from V and 7 bases from J; bases unmatched to any gene: 4. From germline, CDR1 is SNHLY and CDR2 FYNNEI. The CDR3 totals 14 residues. CDR3 sequence (DNA): TGTGCCAGCAGGGGGACAGGGACCAATTCACCCCTCCACTTT. Its protein product is CASRGTGTNSPLHF.

The V call is TRBV7-2, the J call TRBJ1-4; the D gene is possibly TRBD1 (5 bases). V lost 5 bases and J lost 0, with 16 bases in between. The CDR3 is 17 residues long. CDR1 SGHTA and CDR2 FQGNSA come from the germline V gene. The CDR3 coding sequence is TGTGCCAGCAGCCCTCGCGGGGACTCCCCAACTAATGAAAAACTGTTTTTT. This gives the protein CASSPRGDSPTNEKLFF.

This sequence joins TRBV5-1 and TRBJ2-1; no reliable D call. Trimming cost V 0 bases and J 6 bases, with 7 bases left between them. Germline lookup yields CDR1 SGHRS and CDR2 YFSETQ. The CDR3 contains 13 residues. The CDR3 nucleotides are TGCGCCAGCAGCTTGGATGGGCGCAATGAGCAGTTCTTC. Encoded protein: CASSLDGRNEQFF.

This clone was picked up one time. The rearrangement joins TRBV5-1 to TRBJ2-5; possibly TRBD2 for D (6 bases). The CDR3 extends over 17 amino acids. The germline CDR1 and CDR2 sequences are SGHRS and YFSETQ. V shed 0 bases and J shed 7 bases, with 22 bases lying between them. In DNA form, the CDR3 reads TGCGCCAGCAGCTTGGGGCGGGGCCCTAAAGGCCCGGGGACCCAGTACTTC. Encoded protein: CASSLGRGPKGPGTQYF. Looking up the rest from reference TRBV5-1 and TRBJ2-5 gives the full variable domain: KAGVTQTPRYLIKTRGQQVTLSCSPISGHRSVSWYQQTPGQGLQFLFEYFSETQRNKGNFPGRFSGRQFSNSRSEMNVSTLELGDSALYLCASSLGRGPKGPGTQYFGPGTRLLVL.

The V call is TRBV30, the J call TRBJ1-4; 10 bases match TRBD1. V lost 2 bases to trimming and J lost 4 bases; unmatched junction nucleotides: 4. The CDR3 contains 15 residues. Germline V lookup: CDR1 GTSNPN, CDR2 SVGIG (reference sequence). The CDR3 is CAWSWDRGGNEKLFF. The CDR3 bases are TGTGCCTGGAGTTGGGACAGGGGAGGTAATGAAAAACTGTTTTTT.

CDR3 loop: CASSLVGRVEKLFF. The CDR3 DNA follows: TGTGCCAGCAGCTTAGTGGGGAGGGTTGAAAAACTGTTTTTT. The rearrangement links TRBV7-9 to TRBJ1-4; D not certain. The CDR3 is 14 residues long. V was trimmed by 1 base and J by 7 bases, leaving 10 bases between them. Germline V gene data show CDR1 as SEHNR and CDR2 as FQNEAQ (reference sequence).

This clone was counted once. The chain recombines TRBV9 with TRBJ1-3, with D hard to call. The germline gives CDR1 SGDLS, CDR2 YYNGEE. This CDR3 is built from 12 residues. The V and J ends lost 4 bases and 4 bases respectively, with 6 bases between them. The CDR3 DNA reads TGTGCCAGCAGCAATTCGGGAAACACCATATATTTT. Residues: CASSNSGNTIYF. The variable domain in full, with the rest retrieved from reference TRBV9 and TRBJ1-3, is DSGVTQTPKHLITATGQRVTLRCSPRSGDLSVYWYQQSLDQGLQFLIQYYNGEERAKGNILERFSAQQFPDLHSELNLSSLELGDSALYFCASSNSGNTIYFGEGSWLTVV.

There are a few counts of this clone. The gene calls are TRBV5-1 and TRBJ2-5; possible D gene TRBD2, 6 bases. There are 15 residues in the CDR3. The V end lost 0 bases, the J end lost 1 base, and 10 bases lay between the germline ends. Germline values: CDR1 SGHRS, CDR2 YFSETQ. The CDR3 protein is CASSLAAGLQETQYF. CDR3 DNA: TGCGCCAGCAGCTTGGCCGCGGGGCTCCAAGAGACCCAGTACTTC.

The chain links TRBV6-5 to TRBJ2-7; the D gene is possibly TRBD2 (6 bases). The germline V gene encodes CDR1 MNHEY and CDR2 SVGAGI. The V end was cut by 5 bases, the J end by 6 bases, with 8 bases between. The CDR3 runs to 11 residues. The CDR3 sequence is CASSHGGEQYF. The CDR3 coding sequence is TGTGCCAGCAGTCACGGGGGCGAGCAGTACTTC.

This clone was picked up one time. The chain joins TRBV27 to TRBJ2-3, with D perhaps matching TRBD1 (5 bases). Deletions cut 3 bases from V and 5 bases from J, with 21 bases between. The CDR3 consists of 17 residues. Germline V gene data show CDR1 as MNHEY and CDR2 as SMNVEV (reference sequence). CDR3 bases: TGTGCCAGCAGTTTTCCGCCTTCACAGGCCTACGAAGATACGCAGTATTTT. Encoded protein: CASSFPPSQAYEDTQYF.

The chain couples TRBV5-4 to TRBJ1-2; no definite D call. The V end was cut by 2 bases, the J end by 10 bases, with 15 bases between. CDR1 and CDR2 (germline): SGHNT, YYREEE (reference sequence). The CDR3 sequence is 13 residues long. The CDR3 bases are TGTGCCAGCAGCTTCGGACCCCGGGGTGCCTACACCTTC. Protein: CASSFGPRGAYTF.

This clone was detected only a few times. This chain uses TRBV5-6 with TRBJ2-7; 8 bases match TRBD1. This CDR3 contains 12 residues. The germline V gene has CDR1 SGHDT and CDR2 YYEEEE. J lost 7 bases, V lost 4 bases, and 4 bases had no gene match. CDR3 DNA sequence: TGTGCCAGCAGCCCGCGGACAGGGGAGCAGTACTTC. Translating gives CASSPRTGEQYF. Complete variable domain (other parts from reference TRBV5-6 and TRBJ2-7): DAGVTQSPTHLIKTRGQQVTLRCSPKSGHDTVSWYQQALGQGPQFIFQYYEEEERQRGNFPDRFSGHQFPNYSSELNVNALLLGDSALYLCASSPRTGEQYFGPGTRLTVT.

This chain links TRBV19 with TRBJ1-1, with 8 bases aligning to TRBD1. Trimming removed 5 bases from V and 9 bases from J; junction bases left unmatched: 8. CDR1 is LNHDA, CDR2 SQIVND, per germline (reference sequence). The CDR3 contains 13 residues. CDR3: CASSLTGGRKAFF. The CDR3 DNA follows: TGTGCCAGTAGTTTAACAGGGGGAAGGAAAGCTTTCTTT.

This clone was counted between two and nine times. V gene TRBV5-1 combines with J gene TRBJ1-1, with TRBD1 matching over 7 bases. The V segment lost 4 bases and the J segment 10 bases; nucleotides outside the gene matches: 7. The CDR3 spans 12 residues. Germline assignment: CDR1 SGHRS and CDR2 YFSETQ. The CDR3 DNA is TGCGCCAGCAGCAACCAGGACAGGAGAGCTTTCTTT. Translated: CASSNQDRRAFF.

The rearrangement joins TRBV5-1 to TRBJ2-7, with 12 bases matching TRBD1. The ends lost 5 bases at V and 6 bases at J; junction bases unmatched: 15. The CDR3 length is 17 residues. Germline V gives CDR1 SGHRS, CDR2 YFSETQ. CDR3 DNA: TGCGCCAGCAGGCCAACAAGAGCCGGGACAGGGGGCTCCGAGCAGTACTTC. This translates into CASRPTRAGTGGSEQYF.

The chain has TRBV5-4 and TRBJ1-2; no clear D. The ends were cut back, 3 bases at V and 8 bases at J, with 20 bases in the middle. The CDR3 sequence is 15 residues long. Germline V gives CDR1 SGHNT, CDR2 YYREEE (reference sequence). The CDR3 loop reads CASSSPLAGFQGYTF. Written as DNA, the CDR3 is TGTGCCAGCAGCTCCCCGCTGGCGGGGTTCCAGGGCTACACCTTC.

The chain couples TRBV2 to TRBJ2-2; D not resolved. There are 14 residues in the CDR3. The V end was cut by 6 bases, the J end by 2 bases, with 10 bases between. Germline V gene sequence: CDR1 SNHLY, CDR2 FYNNEI. The CDR3 bases are TGTGCCAGCAGCGCGATTCGAAACACCGGGGAGCTGTTTTTT. It specifies CASSAIRNTGELFF.

The chain uses TRBV7-9 and TRBJ1-5, with unresolved D. There are 16 residues in the CDR3. V lost 5 bases, J lost 0 bases, and 14 bases lay in between. Per the germline V gene, CDR1 is SEHNR and CDR2 is FQNEAQ (reference sequence). CDR3 in DNA: TGTGCCAGCAGCCGCTACTCACTTTATAGCAATCAGCCCCAGCATTTT. The encoded protein is CASSRYSLYSNQPQHF.

V usage is TRBV19 and J usage is TRBJ1-5, with a weak D call TRBD1 (5 bases). The CDR3 is 13 amino acids. V shed 5 bases and J shed 8 bases, with 13 bases lying between them. The germline V gene has CDR1 LNHDA and CDR2 SQIVND (reference sequence). The CDR3 region has the DNA TGTGCCAGTAGTCTTAAGGTCAGGGAGCCCCAGCATTTT. Residues: CASSLKVREPQHF.